The rows below give T cell receptor beta chains drawn from one sample of a study of T-cell reconstitution after alpha-beta-depleted transplantation in children. One entry per CDR3 protein results from TCRdb running MiXCR on the PCR reads. This sample has a few hundred thousand distinct CDR3 sequences; 10% to 15% occur once, and the top ten carry about 4%. The material sequenced was PBMCs, taken from the stem cell graft. All receptors derive from a human donor who donated a stem cell graft to a child with Fanconi anemia. Both conserved end residues are part of each CDR3. The order of the fields is clone size, J gene, D gene, V gene, CDR3 protein, CDR3 DNA. The D gene is left open where the match is weak. Only part of the rows carry a size: once, few, many, or a class if the clone is expanded.

clone size: -
J gene: TRBJ1-1
D gene: -
V gene: TRBV3-1
CDR3 protein: CASSQDFPVMNTEAFF
CDR3 DNA: TGTGCCAGCAGCCAAGATTTCCCAGTCATGAACACTGAAGCTTTCTTT

clone size: many
J gene: TRBJ2-1
D gene: TRBD1
V gene: TRBV25-1
CDR3 protein: CASSEPPGQPNNEQFF
CDR3 DNA: TGTGCCAGCAGTGAACCGCCGGGACAGCCGAACAATGAGCAGTTCTTC

clone size: few
J gene: TRBJ2-1
D gene: -
V gene: TRBV29-1
CDR3 protein: CSESKARRAEQFF
CDR3 DNA: TGCAGCGAATCTAAAGCCAGGCGGGCTGAGCAGTTCTTC

clone size: many
J gene: TRBJ1-4
D gene: -
V gene: TRBV6-5
CDR3 protein: CASSYSGRAGEKLFF
CDR3 DNA: TGTGCCAGCAGTTACTCGGGGAGGGCGGGTGAAAAACTGTTTTTT

clone size: few
J gene: TRBJ2-5
D gene: -
V gene: TRBV11-3
CDR3 protein: CASSSRGLSQETQYF
CDR3 DNA: TGTGCCAGCAGCTCCCGGGGACTTTCACAAGAGACCCAGTACTTC

clone size: many
J gene: TRBJ2-5
D gene: TRBD2
V gene: TRBV7-7
CDR3 protein: CASSLDGTSDPQETQYF
CDR3 DNA: TGTGCCAGCAGCTTAGATGGGACTAGCGACCCCCAAGAGACCCAGTACTTC

clone size: few
J gene: TRBJ2-2
D gene: -
V gene: TRBV4-3
CDR3 protein: CASSQDLVVAGELFF
CDR3 DNA: TGCGCCAGCAGCCAAGATCTGGTCGTGGCCGGGGAGCTGTTTTTT

clone size: -
J gene: TRBJ2-3
D gene: -
V gene: TRBV7-2
CDR3 protein: CASSSTEGWAQYF
CDR3 DNA: TGTGCCAGCAGCTCTACCGAAGGGTGGGCGCAGTATTTT

clone size: few
J gene: TRBJ1-1
D gene: TRBD1
V gene: TRBV5-1
CDR3 protein: CASSGGTGGTEAFF
CDR3 DNA: TGCGCCAGCAGCGGTGGGACAGGGGGCACTGAAGCTTTCTTT

clone size: -
J gene: TRBJ2-2
D gene: TRBD2
V gene: TRBV5-1
CDR3 protein: CASSLGLAVGELFF
CDR3 DNA: TGCGCCAGCAGCTTGGGGCTAGCGGTCGGGGAGCTGTTTTTT

clone size: few
J gene: TRBJ1-2
D gene: -
V gene: TRBV10-3
CDR3 protein: CAISESKQEVYGYTF
CDR3 DNA: TGTGCCATCAGTGAGTCAAAACAGGAGGTCTATGGCTACACCTTC

clone size: few
J gene: TRBJ2-2
D gene: TRBD1
V gene: TRBV5-1
CDR3 protein: CASSLAGQGNTGELFF
CDR3 DNA: TGCGCCAGCAGCTTGGCGGGACAGGGTAACACCGGGGAGCTGTTTTTT

clone size: few
J gene: TRBJ2-5
D gene: -
V gene: TRBV2
CDR3 protein: CASGGRDQETQYF
CDR3 DNA: TGTGCCAGCGGGGGACGGGACCAAGAGACCCAGTACTTC

clone size: few
J gene: TRBJ1-5
D gene: TRBD1
V gene: TRBV18
CDR3 protein: CASSHTRQGGQPQHF
CDR3 DNA: TGTGCCAGCTCACATACCCGACAGGGAGGTCAGCCCCAGCATTTT

clone size: few
J gene: TRBJ2-3
D gene: -
V gene: TRBV29-1
CDR3 protein: CSVKGADTQYF
CDR3 DNA: TGCAGCGTTAAAGGAGCAGATACGCAGTATTTT

clone size: -
J gene: TRBJ2-2
D gene: -
V gene: TRBV7-6
CDR3 protein: CASSLALDTNTGELFF
CDR3 DNA: TGTGCCAGCAGCTTAGCGCTCGACACGAACACCGGGGAGCTGTTTTTT

clone size: few
J gene: TRBJ2-7
D gene: TRBD1
V gene: TRBV11-3
CDR3 protein: CASSLTGLTYEQYF
CDR3 DNA: TGTGCCAGCAGCTTGACAGGGTTGACCTACGAGCAGTACTTC

clone size: -
J gene: TRBJ2-1
D gene: TRBD2
V gene: TRBV20-1
CDR3 protein: CSAPTSGGANEQFF
CDR3 DNA: TGCAGTGCGCCGACTAGCGGGGGGGCCAATGAGCAGTTCTTC

clone size: few
J gene: TRBJ2-1
D gene: TRBD2
V gene: TRBV10-2
CDR3 protein: CASSETGGGTLNEQFF
CDR3 DNA: TGCGCCAGCAGTGAGACCGGGGGGGGAACTCTCAATGAGCAGTTCTTC

clone size: -
J gene: TRBJ1-1
D gene: -
V gene: TRBV4-3
CDR3 protein: CASSHGRGTEAFF
CDR3 DNA: TGCGCCAGCAGCCATGGGAGGGGCACTGAAGCTTTCTTT

clone size: few
J gene: TRBJ2-6
D gene: -
V gene: TRBV5-5
CDR3 protein: CASSLTGGTASGANVLTF
CDR3 DNA: TGTGCCAGCAGCTTGACAGGAGGAACCGCCTCTGGGGCCAACGTCCTGACTTTC

clone size: few
J gene: TRBJ1-1
D gene: TRBD1
V gene: TRBV15
CDR3 protein: CATSEFPSATGRNTEAFF
CDR3 DNA: TGTGCCACCAGCGAGTTTCCAAGCGCGACAGGGAGGAACACTGAAGCTTTCTTT

clone size: many
J gene: TRBJ2-1
D gene: -
V gene: TRBV12-3/TRBV12-4
CDR3 protein: CASSLIGSSYNEQFF
CDR3 DNA: TGTGCCAGCAGTTTGATCGGGAGCTCCTACAATGAGCAGTTCTTC

clone size: -
J gene: TRBJ1-2
D gene: TRBD1
V gene: TRBV5-1
CDR3 protein: CASSLEGQGVYGYTF
CDR3 DNA: TGCGCCAGCAGCTTGGAGGGACAGGGGGTCTATGGCTACACCTTC

clone size: -
J gene: TRBJ2-2
D gene: -
V gene: TRBV12-3/TRBV12-4
CDR3 protein: CASRPRDNINTGELFF
CDR3 DNA: TGTGCCAGCAGGCCCCGGGACAATATTAACACCGGGGAGCTGTTTTTT

clone size: many
J gene: TRBJ1-2
D gene: -
V gene: TRBV4-3
CDR3 protein: CASSQVVRTHGYTF
CDR3 DNA: TGCGCCAGCAGCCAAGTGGTCCGAACACATGGCTACACCTTC

clone size: few
J gene: TRBJ2-7
D gene: -
V gene: TRBV14
CDR3 protein: CASSLYVGEQYF
CDR3 DNA: TGTGCCAGCAGCCTTTACGTGGGCGAGCAGTACTTC

clone size: -
J gene: TRBJ2-3
D gene: TRBD1
V gene: TRBV4-3
CDR3 protein: CASRLGTGTDTQYF
CDR3 DNA: TGCGCCAGCCGACTCGGGACAGGCACAGATACGCAGTATTTT

clone size: -
J gene: TRBJ1-5
D gene: TRBD1
V gene: TRBV20-1
CDR3 protein: CSASRETGENQPQHF
CDR3 DNA: TGCAGTGCTAGCCGAGAGACAGGGGAGAATCAGCCCCAGCATTTT

clone size: many
J gene: TRBJ2-1
D gene: -
V gene: TRBV5-1
CDR3 protein: CASSSSLYNEQFF
CDR3 DNA: TGCGCCAGCAGCTCGAGTCTCTACAATGAGCAGTTCTTC

clone size: many
J gene: TRBJ1-5
D gene: -
V gene: TRBV4-2
CDR3 protein: CASSQSWSSNQPQHF
CDR3 DNA: TGTGCCAGCAGCCAATCGTGGAGTAGCAATCAGCCCCAGCATTTT

clone size: few
J gene: TRBJ2-5
D gene: -
V gene: TRBV12-3/TRBV12-4
CDR3 protein: CASSLDGRGGDPRRETQYF
CDR3 DNA: TGTGCCAGCAGTTTAGATGGCAGGGGAGGGGATCCCAGGAGGGAGACCCAGTACTTC

clone size: many
J gene: TRBJ2-3
D gene: -
V gene: TRBV24-1
CDR3 protein: CATSDSSVLTDTQYF
CDR3 DNA: TGTGCCACCAGTGATTCTAGCGTTCTCACAGATACGCAGTATTTT

clone size: -
J gene: TRBJ2-1
D gene: -
V gene: TRBV19
CDR3 protein: CASSIDLSRNEQFF
CDR3 DNA: TGTGCCAGTAGTATAGATCTATCGAGAAATGAGCAGTTCTTC

clone size: -
J gene: TRBJ2-1
D gene: -
V gene: TRBV5-1
CDR3 protein: CASSFGTPGDEQFF
CDR3 DNA: TGCGCCAGCAGCTTCGGGACCCCAGGGGATGAGCAGTTCTTC

clone size: few
J gene: TRBJ2-5
D gene: -
V gene: TRBV7-9
CDR3 protein: CASSTGSQETQYF
CDR3 DNA: TGTGCCAGCAGCACCGGGAGTCAAGAGACCCAGTACTTC

clone size: -
J gene: TRBJ1-5
D gene: -
V gene: TRBV3-1
CDR3 protein: CASSQYGQPQHF
CDR3 DNA: TGTGCCAGCAGCCAGTACGGTCAGCCCCAGCATTTT

clone size: -
J gene: TRBJ2-5
D gene: -
V gene: TRBV20-1
CDR3 protein: CSARVSLKFQETQYF
CDR3 DNA: TGCAGTGCTAGAGTGTCCCTAAAATTTCAAGAGACCCAGTACTTC

clone size: -
J gene: TRBJ1-1
D gene: -
V gene: TRBV6-1
CDR3 protein: CASRVNVNTEAFF
CDR3 DNA: TGTGCCAGCAGGGTAAATGTGAACACTGAAGCTTTCTTT

clone size: -
J gene: TRBJ2-2
D gene: TRBD1
V gene: TRBV2
CDR3 protein: CASSGRTGDTGELFF
CDR3 DNA: TGTGCCAGCTCCGGGAGGACAGGGGACACCGGGGAGCTGTTTTTT

clone size: -
J gene: TRBJ2-2
D gene: -
V gene: TRBV11-2
CDR3 protein: CASSLAELYTGELFF
CDR3 DNA: TGTGCCAGCAGCTTAGCGGAACTTTACACCGGGGAGCTGTTTTTT

clone size: -
J gene: TRBJ2-5
D gene: TRBD2
V gene: TRBV20-1
CDR3 protein: CSASPGGAGETQYF
CDR3 DNA: TGCAGTGCTAGCCCGGGGGGGGCGGGGGAGACCCAGTACTTC

clone size: many
J gene: TRBJ2-5
D gene: -
V gene: TRBV5-6
CDR3 protein: CASSLGTAPETQYF
CDR3 DNA: TGTGCCAGCAGCTTGGGGACTGCCCCGGAGACCCAGTACTTC

clone size: -
J gene: TRBJ1-4
D gene: -
V gene: TRBV7-2
CDR3 protein: CASSFSSEVNEKLFF
CDR3 DNA: TGTGCCAGCAGCTTTAGTTCGGAAGTTAATGAAAAACTGTTTTTT

clone size: few
J gene: TRBJ1-5
D gene: TRBD1
V gene: TRBV5-5
CDR3 protein: CASSPSWTGGNQPQHF
CDR3 DNA: TGTGCCAGCAGCCCGAGCTGGACAGGGGGCAATCAGCCCCAGCATTTT

clone size: many
J gene: TRBJ1-2
D gene: -
V gene: TRBV30
CDR3 protein: CAWSVGQNYGYTF
CDR3 DNA: TGTGCCTGGAGTGTAGGGCAGAACTATGGCTACACCTTC

clone size: -
J gene: TRBJ1-1
D gene: -
V gene: TRBV6-5
CDR3 protein: CASRIQGGNTEAFF
CDR3 DNA: TGTGCCAGCAGAATACAGGGTGGAAACACTGAAGCTTTCTTT

clone size: many
J gene: TRBJ2-2
D gene: TRBD1
V gene: TRBV4-3
CDR3 protein: CASKRTGNTGELFF
CDR3 DNA: TGCGCCAGCAAAAGGACAGGGAACACCGGGGAGCTGTTTTTT

clone size: many
J gene: TRBJ2-4
D gene: TRBD1
V gene: TRBV5-1
CDR3 protein: CASSVDGTGTLRDIQYF
CDR3 DNA: TGCGCCAGCAGCGTGGACGGGACAGGGACACTAAGGGACATTCAGTACTTC

clone size: few
J gene: TRBJ2-7
D gene: -
V gene: TRBV6-2/TRBV6-3
CDR3 protein: CASSYSYGPYEQYF
CDR3 DNA: TGTGCCAGCAGTTACTCCTACGGACCCTACGAGCAGTACTTC

clone size: many
J gene: TRBJ2-2
D gene: TRBD2
V gene: TRBV6-2/TRBV6-3
CDR3 protein: CASSLLAGGNTGELFF
CDR3 DNA: TGTGCCAGCAGCCTTCTAGCGGGGGGCAACACCGGGGAGCTGTTTTTT

clone size: -
J gene: TRBJ2-3
D gene: TRBD1
V gene: TRBV11-1
CDR3 protein: CASNQGYGTGDRSSTDTQYF
CDR3 DNA: TGTGCCAGCAACCAAGGGTACGGGACAGGAGACCGATCTAGCACAGATACGCAGTATTTT

clone size: many
J gene: TRBJ1-5
D gene: -
V gene: TRBV4-3
CDR3 protein: CASSQDGSQPQHF
CDR3 DNA: TGCGCCAGCAGCCAAGATGGCAGTCAGCCCCAGCATTTT

clone size: -
J gene: TRBJ2-1
D gene: TRBD1
V gene: TRBV4-3
CDR3 protein: CASRLDRVLYNEQFF
CDR3 DNA: TGCGCCAGCAGACTGGACAGGGTCTTATACAATGAGCAGTTCTTC

clone size: many
J gene: TRBJ2-3
D gene: -
V gene: TRBV6-5
CDR3 protein: CASSYSAHRDTQYF
CDR3 DNA: TGTGCCAGCAGTTACTCGGCCCATCGGGATACGCAGTATTTT